The 8 T cell receptor beta chains reported below all come from one sample, sequenced in a study of blood T cell repertoires in COVID-19. Generated by immunoSEQ multiplex PCR, the TCRdb table keeps only in-frame clones and is missing some. The data contain about 360,000 clones, around 90% of them singletons. The specimen was peripheral blood. The receptors were sampled from a human donor in a cohort sampled during active COVID-19.

This clone has just a few counts. The CDR3 DNA follows: TGTGCCAGCAGTGAAGCGTGGCAGGGTAGAAGGGGCAATCAGCCCCAGCATTTT. Protein sequence: CASSEAWQGRRGNQPQHF. The chain carries TRBV2 and TRBJ1-5; a weak D match, TRBD1 (5 bases). CDR3 size: 18 residues. Germline V CDR1 and CDR2: SNHLY, FYNNEI. Trimming removed 0 bases from V and 2 bases from J, with 17 bases in between. Looking up the rest from reference TRBV2 and TRBJ1-5 gives the full variable domain: EPEVTQTPSHQVTQMGQEVILRCVPISNHLYFYWYRQILGQKVEFLVSFYNNEISEKSEIFDDQFSVERPDGSNFTLKIRSTKLEDSAMYFCASSEAWQGRRGNQPQHFGDGTRLSIL.

This clone was recorded a few times. This CDR3 is also generated by other DNA sequences in the sample. V usage is TRBV3-1 (or the pseudogene TRBV3-2) and J usage is TRBJ2-1, with 8 nucleotides matching TRBD2. Germline V gene data show CDR1 as LGHDT and CDR2 as YNNKEL (reference sequence). V was pared by 0 bases and J by 2 bases, with 3 bases of the junction left unmatched. CDR3 size: 16 residues. The CDR3 bases are TGTGCCAGCAGCCAAGACCCGGGACTAGCCTACAATGAGCAGTTCTTC. The encoded protein is CASSQDPGLAYNEQFF.

V is TRBV9 and J is TRBJ2-5, with 8 bases fitting TRBD1. The germline gives CDR1 SGDLS, CDR2 YYNGEE. CDR3 length: 15 residues. V was clipped by 1 base and J by 3 bases; unmatched bases: 5. The CDR3 nucleotides are TGTGCCAGCAGCGTACGACAGGGGTCAGAAGAGACCCAGTACTTC. Its protein product is CASSVRQGSEETQYF.

The V gene is TRBV20-1, the J gene TRBJ1-4; D is ambiguous. Germline lookup yields CDR1 DFQATT and CDR2 SNEGSKA (reference sequence). CDR3 length equals 12 residues. The V gene lost 3 bases and the J gene lost 10 bases, with 12 bases spanning the gap. The chain's CDR3 is CSASRKSGKLFF. Written as DNA, the CDR3 is TGCAGTGCTAGTCGAAAATCAGGAAAACTGTTTTTT.

This rearrangement joins TRBV6-1 to TRBJ2-3, with TRBD2 identical over 14 bases. From germline, CDR1 is MNHNS and CDR2 SASEGT. The CDR3 has 16 residues. With 4 bases clipped from V and 10 bases from J, the junction kept 10 bases outside the gene matches. CDR3 residues: CASSGLAGGPRGAQYF. The CDR3 nucleotides are TGTGCCAGCAGTGGACTAGCGGGGGGGCCGAGGGGTGCGCAGTATTTT.

As regards this clone: The junction shows a germline mismatch at one end, possibly a read error. This same CDR3 is encoded by further DNA sequences in the sample. This rearrangement joins TRBV3-1 (or the pseudogene TRBV3-2) to TRBJ2-3; D call uncertain. The CDR3 is made up of 14 amino acids. CDR1 is LGHDT and CDR2 is YNNKEL in the germline V gene (reference sequence). The CDR3 bases are TGTGCCAGCAGCCAAGATTTGAGCACTGATACGCAGTATTTT. It encodes CASSQDLSTDTQYF.

This clone was observed once. The chain employs TRBV6-5 and TRBJ2-7, with 7 bases lining up with TRBD1. J lost 4 bases, V lost 8 bases, and 8 bases had no gene match. The CDR3 spans 13 residues. The germline gives CDR1 MNHEY, CDR2 SVGAGI. The CDR3 loop reads CASGRDSRYEQYF. CDR3 DNA: TGTGCCAGCGGACGGGACAGCCGATACGAGCAGTACTTC.

The rearrangement joins TRBV10-3 to TRBJ1-1, with 10 bases lining up with TRBD1. Looked up from germline, CDR1 is ENHRY and CDR2 is SYGVKD. Trimming removed 8 bases from V and 2 bases from J; junction bases left unmatched: 17. The CDR3 is made up of 18 amino acids. The CDR3 coding sequence is TGTGCCATCCGGACAGGGGGAGACCTTAACTTAGACAACACTGAAGCTTTCTTT. It translates to CAIRTGGDLNLDNTEAFF.